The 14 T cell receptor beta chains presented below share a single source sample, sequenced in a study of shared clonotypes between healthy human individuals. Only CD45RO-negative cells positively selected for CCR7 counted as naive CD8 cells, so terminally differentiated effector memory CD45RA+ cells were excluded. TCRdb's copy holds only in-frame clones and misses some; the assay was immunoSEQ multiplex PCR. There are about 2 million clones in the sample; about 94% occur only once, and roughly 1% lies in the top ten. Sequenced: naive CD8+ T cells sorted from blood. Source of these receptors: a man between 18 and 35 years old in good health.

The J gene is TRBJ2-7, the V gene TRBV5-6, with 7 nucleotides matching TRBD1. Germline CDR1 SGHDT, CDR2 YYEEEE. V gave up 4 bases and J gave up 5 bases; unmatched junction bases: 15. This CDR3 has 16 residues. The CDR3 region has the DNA TGTGCCAGCAGCGGGGCGGGCCAGGGGGATCTCGACGAGCAGTACTTC. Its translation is CASSGAGQGDLDEQYF.

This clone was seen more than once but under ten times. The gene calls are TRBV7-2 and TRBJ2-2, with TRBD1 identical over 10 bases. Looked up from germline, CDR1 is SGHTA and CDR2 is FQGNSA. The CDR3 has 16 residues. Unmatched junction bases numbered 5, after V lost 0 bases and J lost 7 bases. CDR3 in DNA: TGTGCCAGCAGCTTAGCGGGGACAGGGGTTGTCGGGGAGCTGTTTTTT. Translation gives CASSLAGTGVVGELFF.

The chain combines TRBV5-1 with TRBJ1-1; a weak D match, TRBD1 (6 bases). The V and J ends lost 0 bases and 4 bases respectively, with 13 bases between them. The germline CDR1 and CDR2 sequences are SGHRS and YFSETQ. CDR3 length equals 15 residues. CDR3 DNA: TGCGCCAGCAGCTTGGTTCAGGAGGGGGTCACTGAAGCTTTCTTT. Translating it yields CASSLVQEGVTEAFF.

The DNA for the CDR3 is TGCGCCAGCAGCCACCTCGGACAGGGAAGCACAGATACGCAGTATTTT. This sequence encodes CASSHLGQGSTDTQYF. J is TRBJ2-3 and V is TRBV4-1; TRBD1 aligns across 8 bases. The junction had 5 bases not matched to a gene; V was cut back by 3 bases and J by 0 bases. Per the germline V gene, CDR1 is MGHRA and CDR2 is YSYEKL. The CDR3 totals 16 residues.

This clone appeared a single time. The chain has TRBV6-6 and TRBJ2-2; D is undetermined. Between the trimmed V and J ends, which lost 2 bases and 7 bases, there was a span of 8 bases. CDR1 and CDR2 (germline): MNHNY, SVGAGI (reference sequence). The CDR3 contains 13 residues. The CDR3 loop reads CASSYTVFGELFF. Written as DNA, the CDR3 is TGTGCCAGCAGTTACACGGTTTTCGGGGAGCTGTTTTTT.

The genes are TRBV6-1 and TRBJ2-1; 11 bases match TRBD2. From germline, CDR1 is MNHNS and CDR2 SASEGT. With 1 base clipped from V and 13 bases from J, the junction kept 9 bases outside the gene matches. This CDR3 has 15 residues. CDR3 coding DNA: TGTGCCAGCAGTGAAGAAGGACTAGCGGGTCAGGGACAGTTCTTC. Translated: CASSEEGLAGQGQFF.

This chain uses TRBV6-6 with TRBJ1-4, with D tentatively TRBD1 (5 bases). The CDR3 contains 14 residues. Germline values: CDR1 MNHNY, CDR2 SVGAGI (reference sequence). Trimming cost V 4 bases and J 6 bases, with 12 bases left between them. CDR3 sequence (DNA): TGTGCCAGCAGTTCCGGGGCCGTACATGAAAAACTGTTTTTT. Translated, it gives CASSSGAVHEKLFF.

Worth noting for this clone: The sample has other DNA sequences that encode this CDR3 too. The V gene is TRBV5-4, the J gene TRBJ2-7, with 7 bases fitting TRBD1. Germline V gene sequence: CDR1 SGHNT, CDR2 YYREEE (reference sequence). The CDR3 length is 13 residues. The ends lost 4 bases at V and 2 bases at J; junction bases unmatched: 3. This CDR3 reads CASSPGTAYEQYF. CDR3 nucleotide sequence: TGTGCCAGCAGCCCGGGGACAGCCTACGAGCAGTACTTC.

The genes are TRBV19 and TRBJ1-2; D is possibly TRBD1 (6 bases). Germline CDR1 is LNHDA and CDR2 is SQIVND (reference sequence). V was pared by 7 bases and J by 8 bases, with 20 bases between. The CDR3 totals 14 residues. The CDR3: CASNPRDKVDGYTF. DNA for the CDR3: TGTGCCAGTAACCCCCGGGACAAGGTCGACGGCTACACCTTC.

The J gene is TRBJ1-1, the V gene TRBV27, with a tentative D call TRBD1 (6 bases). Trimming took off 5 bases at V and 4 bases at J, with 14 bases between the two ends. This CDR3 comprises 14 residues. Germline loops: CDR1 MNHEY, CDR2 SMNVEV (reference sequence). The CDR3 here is CASSTVGGATEAFF. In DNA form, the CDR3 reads TGTGCCAGCAGTACCGTAGGGGGAGCCACTGAAGCTTTCTTT.

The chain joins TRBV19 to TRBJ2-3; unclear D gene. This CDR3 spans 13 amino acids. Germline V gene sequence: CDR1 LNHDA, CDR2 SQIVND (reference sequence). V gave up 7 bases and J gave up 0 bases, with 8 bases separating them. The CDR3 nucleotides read TGTGCCAGTAAAGGACCCAGCACAGATACGCAGTATTTT. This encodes CASKGPSTDTQYF.

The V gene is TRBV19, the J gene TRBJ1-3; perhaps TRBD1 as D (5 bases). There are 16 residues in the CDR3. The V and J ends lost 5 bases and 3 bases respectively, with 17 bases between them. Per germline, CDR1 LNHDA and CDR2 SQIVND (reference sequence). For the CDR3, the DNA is TGTGCCAGTAGTCCTTCCCCAGGGCTCTATGGAAACACCATATATTTT. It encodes CASSPSPGLYGNTIYF.

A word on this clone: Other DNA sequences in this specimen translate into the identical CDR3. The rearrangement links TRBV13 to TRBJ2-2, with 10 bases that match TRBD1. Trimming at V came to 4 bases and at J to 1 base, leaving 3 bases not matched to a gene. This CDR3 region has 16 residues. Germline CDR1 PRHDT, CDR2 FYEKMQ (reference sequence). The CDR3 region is CASSSRDRGNTGELFF. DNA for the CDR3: TGTGCCAGCAGCTCCCGGGACAGGGGGAACACCGGGGAGCTGTTTTTT.

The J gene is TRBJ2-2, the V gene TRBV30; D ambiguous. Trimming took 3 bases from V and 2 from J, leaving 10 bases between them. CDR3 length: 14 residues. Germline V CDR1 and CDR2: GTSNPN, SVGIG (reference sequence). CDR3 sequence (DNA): TGTGCCTGGAGCCCCTATACCAACACCGGGGAGCTGTTTTTT. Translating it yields CAWSPYTNTGELFF.